What follows are 18 T cell receptor beta chains derived from one specimen sequenced in a study of T-cell reconstitution after alpha-beta-depleted transplantation in children. Preparing the TCRbeta library involved the use of unique molecular identifiers. TCRdb used MiXCR to reprocess the PCR reads, holding one entry per CDR3 protein. Altogether some 200,000 distinct CDR3 sequences are present, roughly a tenth being singletons, with the ten largest covering 28%. This specimen was PBMCs, taken before TCRalphabeta/CD19-depleted stem cell transplant. All receptors come from a child less than two years old with acute myeloid leukemia, due to receive a stem cell transplant.

The chain joins TRBV30 to TRBJ1-2; no reliable D call. Germline CDR1 reads GTSNPN; CDR2 reads SVGIG (reference sequence). The CDR3 runs to 13 residues. Trimming cost V 1 base and J 5 bases, with 11 bases left between them. This chain's CDR3 is CAWSGGLKYGYTF. Here the CDR3 DNA reads TGTGCCTGGAGTGGAGGGTTGAAGTATGGCTACACCTTC.

The sample holds many counts of this clonotype. In DNA form, the CDR3 reads TGTGCCTGGAGTTTGCGGGGGTTGTACGAGCAGTACTTC. This sequence encodes CAWSLRGLYEQYF. The chain uses TRBV30 and TRBJ2-7; 7 positions agree with TRBD2. With 2 bases clipped from V and 4 bases from J, the junction kept 5 bases outside the gene matches. From germline, CDR1 is GTSNPN and CDR2 SVGIG (reference sequence). This CDR3 contains 13 residues.

This clonotype came up many times. V and J are TRBV20-1 and TRBJ1-5; 7 bases match TRBD1. The germline CDR1 and CDR2 sequences are DFQATT and SNEGSKA (reference sequence). This CDR3 has 16 residues. The ends lost 6 bases at V and 0 bases at J; junction bases unmatched: 11. CDR3 DNA: TGCAGTGCCACGACAGGGCGGTCTTATAGCAATCAGCCCCAGCATTTT. Translation: CSATTGRSYSNQPQHF.

In its sample, this clonotype was seen many times. The genes are TRBV5-1 and TRBJ1-3; 9 nucleotides align to TRBD1. Losses at the gene ends were 0 bases for V and 3 bases for J; bases not matched to a gene: 1. This CDR3 is built from 15 residues. Germline V gene data show CDR1 as SGHRS and CDR2 as YFSETQ. CDR3 protein: CASSLDRGHGNTIYF. The CDR3 DNA reads as TGCGCCAGCAGCTTGGACAGGGGGCATGGAAACACCATATATTTT.

This clonotype has only a few counts. The rearrangement joins TRBV6-5 to TRBJ2-7; TRBD2 might be the D (7 bases). V was clipped by 2 bases and J by 2 bases, with 19 bases between them. CDR1 MNHEY and CDR2 SVGAGI come from the germline V gene. This CDR3 is built from 17 residues. This chain's CDR3 is CASSYPSWAGATYEQYF. CDR3 coding DNA: TGTGCCAGCAGTTACCCCAGTTGGGCGGGGGCGACCTACGAGCAGTACTTC.

The J gene is TRBJ1-1, the V gene TRBV18; D is undetermined. V dropped 6 bases and J dropped 8 bases, with 16 bases sitting between them. This CDR3 has 13 residues. The germline V gene has CDR1 KGHSH and CDR2 LQKENI. CDR3 residues: CASSPFGEYEAFF. CDR3 in DNA: TGTGCCAGCTCGCCGTTTGGAGAGTACGAAGCTTTCTTT.

A few counts support this clonotype. The rearrangement joins TRBV3-1 to TRBJ1-5; D unresolved. The CDR3 consists of 15 residues. V was shortened by 0 bases and J by 6 bases, with 12 bases between the two germline ends. The germline gives CDR1 LGHDT, CDR2 YNNKEL (reference sequence). CDR3 coding DNA: TGTGCCAGCAGCCAAGACGCCGGGGAGGGTCAGCCCCAGCATTTT. Translation: CASSQDAGEGQPQHF.

This clonotype came up many times. The V and J genes are TRBV12-3 or TRBV12-4 and TRBJ2-2, with 9 nucleotides matching TRBD1. The CDR3 consists of 16 residues. V gave up 3 bases and J gave up 5 bases; unmatched junction bases: 7. Here the CDR3 reads CASSLGGQGWTGELFF. The CDR3 coding sequence is TGTGCCAGCAGTTTGGGGGGACAGGGCTGGACCGGGGAGCTGTTTTTT.

This clonotype was found many times. The chain recombines TRBV7-9 with TRBJ1-5; D is undetermined. Per the germline V gene, CDR1 is SEHNR and CDR2 is FQNEAQ (reference sequence). The CDR3 has 13 residues. V dropped 9 bases and J dropped 4 bases, with 13 bases sitting between them. The CDR3 loop reads CASQGGGNQPQHF. The CDR3 region has the DNA TGTGCCAGTCAAGGCGGTGGAAATCAGCCCCAGCATTTT.

This clonotype was observed many times. The junction and the germline gene differ at one end; a read error may be behind it. The chain has TRBV7-8 and TRBJ1-1; D is possibly TRBD1 (6 bases). Germline CDR1 SGHVS, CDR2 FQNEAQ. This CDR3 is 14 amino acids long. CDR3 region: CASSPGTGTTGAFF. Here the CDR3 DNA reads TGTGCCAGCAGCCCCGGCACAGGGACCACTGGAGCTTTCTTT. Full variable domain (rest looked up from reference TRBV7-8 and TRBJ1-1): GAGVSQSPRYKVAKRGQDVALRCDPISGHVSLFWYQQALGQGPEFLTYFQNEAQLDKSGLPSDRFFAERPEGSVSTLKIQRTQQEDSAVYLCASSPGTGTTGAFFGQGTRLTVV.

This clonotype was observed many times. This rearrangement joins TRBV20-1 to TRBJ1-1, with D unresolved. This CDR3 spans 13 amino acids. Germline assignment: CDR1 DFQATT and CDR2 SNEGSKA (reference sequence). Trimming pared 0 bases from V and 0 bases from J, leaving 5 bases between. The CDR3 region is CSARDAVNTEAFF. For the CDR3, the DNA is TGCAGTGCTAGAGATGCTGTGAACACTGAAGCTTTCTTT.

This clonotype was recorded many times. This rearrangement joins TRBV10-3 to TRBJ2-7, with TRBD1 as a possible D gene (6 bases). CDR1 ENHRY and CDR2 SYGVKD come from the germline V gene. V lost 7 bases, J lost 1 base, and 11 bases lay in between. CDR3 size: 13 residues. Here the CDR3 DNA reads TGTGCCATCAACAGGGAGTGGTCCTACGAGCAGTACTTC. Protein sequence: CAINREWSYEQYF.

This clonotype has a count of ten or more. The chain links TRBV5-1 to TRBJ2-3, with D perhaps matching TRBD2 (6 bases). The V gene's germline CDR1 is SGHRS and CDR2 YFSETQ. Trimming pared 1 base from V and 8 bases from J, leaving 11 bases between. The CDR3 has 13 amino acids. This chain's CDR3 is CASSLTREATQYF. The CDR3 DNA is TGCGCCAGCAGCTTGACAAGGGAGGCTACGCAGTATTTT.

This clonotype has a count of ten or more. The chain combines TRBV5-1 with TRBJ2-3; D is undetermined. Between the trimmed V and J ends, which lost 1 base and 2 bases, there was a span of 11 bases. The CDR3 totals 15 residues. CDR1 and CDR2 from the germline V gene are SGHRS and YFSETQ. The CDR3 DNA sequence: TGCGCCAGCAGCTTGCTGGGTTTCCACACAGATACGCAGTATTTT. Its protein product is CASSLLGFHTDTQYF.

This clonotype was counted many times. The chain couples TRBV5-1 to TRBJ2-5; maybe TRBD2 (5 bases). CDR3 size: 17 residues. V was clipped by 2 bases and J by 5 bases, with 22 bases between them. CDR1 and CDR2 from the germline V gene are SGHRS and YFSETQ. CDR3 region: CASSFEGTKPTRETQYF. The CDR3 coding sequence is TGCGCCAGCAGCTTTGAGGGTACGAAACCGACTCGGGAGACCCAGTACTTC.

This clonotype was seen repeatedly, ten times or more. CDR3 amino acids: CASIRGYSYNEQFF. CDR3 nucleotides: TGTGCCAGCATTAGAGGTTACTCCTACAATGAGCAGTTCTTC. The chain carries TRBV12-3 or TRBV12-4 and TRBJ2-1; D call uncertain. V dropped 7 bases and J dropped 0 bases, with 10 bases sitting between them. The CDR3 has 14 residues.

This clonotype was seen ten or more times. V and J are TRBV12-3 or TRBV12-4 and TRBJ1-1; D may be TRBD1 (6 bases). The CDR3 covers 13 residues. V lost 7 bases, J lost 10 bases, and 19 bases lay in between. CDR3 region: CASTLRGLIGAFF. The CDR3 coding sequence is TGTGCCAGCACCCTTAGGGGGTTGATCGGAGCTTTCTTT.

This clonotype was counted a few times. The J gene is TRBJ1-3, the V gene TRBV7-9, with D hard to call. Germline assignment: CDR1 SEHNR and CDR2 FQNEAQ (reference sequence). The CDR3 covers 14 residues. V lost 5 bases and J 9 bases, leaving 17 bases between the germline ends. The DNA of the CDR3 is TGTGCCAGCAGCCCGGGTGCGGACCCGAGCACCATATATTTT. Residues: CASSPGADPSTIYF.